Listed below are T cell receptor beta chains from one sample, sequenced in a study of T cells after yellow fever vaccination. One entry per CDR3 protein results from TCRdb running MiXCR on the 5' RACE reads. The sample lists roughly 350,000 distinct CDR3 sequences, 4.1% occurring once. Here the sequenced sample was PBMCs, taken 5 days after the yellow fever booster vaccination. The receptors here all came from a man younger than 35 who received the YFV17D yellow fever vaccine. The CDR3 runs from the conserved cysteine through the conserved F or W. Each record gives: D gene, clone size, CDR3 length, J gene, V gene, CDR3 protein, CDR3 DNA. A D gene is named only where the DNA matches it firmly. Not all rows give a size; the values are once, few, many and, for expanded clones, a class.

d_gene: .
abundance: few
len: 15
j_gene: TRBJ1-3
v_gene: TRBV18
CDR3aa: CASSPGRVGGNTIYF
CDR3nt: TGTGCCAGCTCACCCGGCCGGGTTGGTGGAAACACCATATATTTT

d_gene: .
abundance: .
len: 16
j_gene: TRBJ2-3
v_gene: TRBV21-1
CDR3aa: CASSKRAGRRTDTQYF
CDR3nt: TGTGCCAGCAGCAAACGAGCGGGGAGGCGCACAGATACGCAGTATTTT

d_gene: .
abundance: .
len: 15
j_gene: TRBJ1-1
v_gene: TRBV4-2
CDR3aa: CASTPPGGLNTEAFF
CDR3nt: TGTGCCAGCACACCTCCTGGGGGGCTGAACACTGAAGCTTTCTTT

d_gene: .
abundance: few
len: 22
j_gene: TRBJ2-6
v_gene: TRBV5-1
CDR3aa: CASSLAGGSPDGDGSGANVLTF
CDR3nt: TGCGCCAGCAGCTTGGCCGGCGGCAGTCCCGACGGGGATGGTTCTGGGGCCAACGTCCTGACTTTC

d_gene: .
abundance: .
len: 15
j_gene: TRBJ2-1
v_gene: TRBV4-3
CDR3aa: CASSQGGRSYNEQFF
CDR3nt: TGCGCCAGCAGCCAAGGGGGACGCTCCTACAATGAGCAGTTCTTC

d_gene: .
abundance: few
len: 17
j_gene: TRBJ2-1
v_gene: TRBV7-2
CDR3aa: CASSFLTGWASYNEQFF
CDR3nt: TGTGCCAGCAGCTTTCTGACAGGATGGGCTTCCTACAATGAGCAGTTCTTC

d_gene: .
abundance: few
len: 14
j_gene: TRBJ2-1
v_gene: TRBV6-6
CDR3aa: CASSERAAYNEQFF
CDR3nt: TGTGCCAGCAGTGAGCGGGCCGCCTACAATGAGCAGTTCTTC

d_gene: .
abundance: many
len: 15
j_gene: TRBJ2-6
v_gene: TRBV6-5
CDR3aa: CASSYVGSGANVLTF
CDR3nt: TGTGCCAGCAGTTACGTCGGCTCTGGGGCCAACGTCCTGACTTTC

d_gene: .
abundance: many
len: 13
j_gene: TRBJ2-1
v_gene: TRBV6-2/TRBV6-3
CDR3aa: CASSYGPGDEQFF
CDR3nt: TGTGCCAGCAGTTACGGTCCGGGGGATGAGCAGTTCTTC

d_gene: .
abundance: many
len: 12
j_gene: TRBJ2-2
v_gene: TRBV5-1
CDR3aa: CASRPHTGELFF
CDR3nt: TGCGCCAGCAGACCCCACACCGGGGAGCTGTTTTTT

d_gene: .
abundance: .
len: 13
j_gene: TRBJ2-5
v_gene: TRBV27
CDR3aa: CASSSGMQETQYF
CDR3nt: TGTGCCAGCAGTTCCGGGATGCAAGAGACCCAGTACTTC

d_gene: .
abundance: .
len: 14
j_gene: TRBJ1-2
v_gene: TRBV12-3/TRBV12-4
CDR3aa: CASRNLTGIPGYTF
CDR3nt: TGTGCCAGCAGGAACCTAACAGGGATCCCGGGCTACACCTTC

d_gene: TRBD2
abundance: .
len: 16
j_gene: TRBJ2-5
v_gene: TRBV18
CDR3aa: CASSPRALAGRETQYF
CDR3nt: TGTGCCAGCTCACCACGAGCCCTAGCGGGGAGGGAGACCCAGTACTTC

d_gene: TRBD2
abundance: .
len: 17
j_gene: TRBJ2-1
v_gene: TRBV4-3
CDR3aa: CASSLARGGGGYNEQFF
CDR3nt: TGCGCCAGCAGCCTCGCTCGGGGGGGCGGGGGTTACAATGAGCAGTTCTTC

d_gene: .
abundance: .
len: 15
j_gene: TRBJ2-6
v_gene: TRBV6-5
CDR3aa: CASSYNPSGANVLTF
CDR3nt: TGTGCCAGCAGTTATAATCCCTCCGGGGCCAACGTCCTGACTTTC

d_gene: .
abundance: .
len: 14
j_gene: TRBJ2-4
v_gene: TRBV28
CDR3aa: CASSLSDRLNIQYF
CDR3nt: TGTGCCAGCAGTCTTTCGGACAGATTAAACATTCAGTACTTC

d_gene: TRBD1
abundance: few
len: 15
j_gene: TRBJ2-7
v_gene: TRBV4-2
CDR3aa: CASSVRDSNYYEQYF
CDR3nt: TGTGCCAGCAGCGTCCGGGACAGCAACTACTACGAGCAGTACTTC

d_gene: .
abundance: .
len: 15
j_gene: TRBJ2-5
v_gene: TRBV2
CDR3aa: CASCNGGLSEATQYF
CDR3nt: TGTGCCAGCTGTAACGGGGGGCTTTCGGAGGCGACCCAGTACTTC

d_gene: .
abundance: few
len: 13
j_gene: TRBJ1-2
v_gene: TRBV20-1
CDR3aa: CSARDLEGGGYTF
CDR3nt: TGCAGTGCTAGAGATCTCGAGGGCGGGGGCTACACCTTC

d_gene: TRBD1
abundance: .
len: 16
j_gene: TRBJ2-3
v_gene: TRBV7-8
CDR3aa: CASSGGTGEMGDTQYF
CDR3nt: TGTGCCAGCAGCGGCGGGACAGGGGAGATGGGGGATACGCAGTATTTT

d_gene: .
abundance: many
len: 14
j_gene: TRBJ2-1
v_gene: TRBV5-1
CDR3aa: CASSSLPGYNEQFF
CDR3nt: TGCGCCAGCAGCTCCTTGCCCGGTTACAATGAGCAGTTCTTC

d_gene: .
abundance: many
len: 13
j_gene: TRBJ1-5
v_gene: TRBV18
CDR3aa: CASSRSSNQPQHF
CDR3nt: TGTGCCAGCTCACGGAGTAGCAATCAGCCCCAGCATTTT

d_gene: .
abundance: many
len: 14
j_gene: TRBJ1-1
v_gene: TRBV4-3
CDR3aa: CASSQERANTEAFF
CDR3nt: TGCGCCAGCAGCCAAGAAAGAGCGAACACTGAAGCTTTCTTT

d_gene: TRBD1
abundance: few
len: 15
j_gene: TRBJ2-3
v_gene: TRBV7-2
CDR3aa: CASSRQGTSTDTQYF
CDR3nt: TGTGCCAGCAGCCGACAGGGGACGAGCACAGATACGCAGTATTTT

d_gene: .
abundance: many
len: 13
j_gene: TRBJ1-4
v_gene: TRBV7-6
CDR3aa: CASSLHANEKLFF
CDR3nt: TGTGCCAGCAGCTTGCACGCTAATGAAAAACTGTTTTTT

d_gene: .
abundance: .
len: 14
j_gene: TRBJ1-2
v_gene: TRBV7-2
CDR3aa: CASSPRGGRWGYTF
CDR3nt: TGTGCCAGCAGCCCTAGGGGGGGTAGGTGGGGCTACACCTTC

d_gene: .
abundance: few
len: 13
j_gene: TRBJ1-1
v_gene: TRBV12-3/TRBV12-4
CDR3aa: CASTRGMSTEAFF
CDR3nt: TGTGCCAGCACCAGGGGCATGAGCACTGAAGCTTTCTTT

d_gene: .
abundance: few
len: 15
j_gene: TRBJ2-2
v_gene: TRBV4-2
CDR3aa: CASSSDLLNTGELFF
CDR3nt: TGTGCCAGCAGCTCTGACCTCCTTAACACCGGGGAGCTGTTTTTT

d_gene: TRBD2
abundance: .
len: 15
j_gene: TRBJ2-1
v_gene: TRBV7-9
CDR3aa: CASSTGWTSPNEQFF
CDR3nt: TGTGCCAGCAGCACTGGTTGGACTAGCCCCAATGAGCAGTTCTTC

d_gene: .
abundance: few
len: 12
j_gene: TRBJ2-3
v_gene: TRBV11-2
CDR3aa: CASTGERDTQYF
CDR3nt: TGTGCCAGCACGGGAGAGAGAGATACGCAGTATTTT

d_gene: .
abundance: many
len: 11
j_gene: TRBJ1-1
v_gene: TRBV29-1
CDR3aa: CSVDRSTEAFF
CDR3nt: TGCAGCGTTGATCGCAGCACTGAAGCTTTCTTT

d_gene: .
abundance: few
len: 16
j_gene: TRBJ2-5
v_gene: TRBV7-2
CDR3aa: CASSPMWQGLGETQYF
CDR3nt: TGTGCCAGCAGCCCCATGTGGCAGGGGCTTGGAGAGACCCAGTACTTC

d_gene: TRBD2
abundance: .
len: 16
j_gene: TRBJ2-3
v_gene: TRBV7-2
CDR3aa: CASSLQRGGPTDTQYF
CDR3nt: TGTGCCAGCAGCTTACAGCGGGGGGGCCCGACAGATACGCAGTATTTT

d_gene: TRBD1
abundance: many
len: 13
j_gene: TRBJ2-1
v_gene: TRBV6-2/TRBV6-3
CDR3aa: CASSPRQGHEQFF
CDR3nt: TGTGCCAGCAGTCCCCGACAGGGGCATGAGCAGTTCTTC

d_gene: .
abundance: many
len: 16
j_gene: TRBJ2-3
v_gene: TRBV4-1
CDR3aa: CASSQPRRGGTDTQYF
CDR3nt: TGCGCCAGCAGCCAACCTAGAAGGGGGGGGACAGATACGCAGTATTTT

d_gene: .
abundance: few
len: 13
j_gene: TRBJ1-1
v_gene: TRBV5-4
CDR3aa: CASSLGIGDEAFF
CDR3nt: TGTGCCAGCAGCTTGGGGATCGGGGATGAAGCTTTCTTT

d_gene: .
abundance: few
len: 14
j_gene: TRBJ2-3
v_gene: TRBV14
CDR3aa: CASSQGIHTDTQYF
CDR3nt: TGTGCCAGCAGCCAAGGGATACACACAGATACGCAGTATTTT

d_gene: TRBD1
abundance: .
len: 14
j_gene: TRBJ1-2
v_gene: TRBV20-1
CDR3aa: CSARRTGHNYGYTF
CDR3nt: TGCAGTGCTCGGCGGACAGGGCATAACTATGGCTACACCTTC

d_gene: .
abundance: few
len: 13
j_gene: TRBJ1-1
v_gene: TRBV6-5
CDR3aa: CASSYHGKTEAFF
CDR3nt: TGTGCCAGCAGTTACCACGGGAAGACTGAAGCTTTCTTT

d_gene: TRBD2
abundance: .
len: 16
j_gene: TRBJ2-3
v_gene: TRBV12-3/TRBV12-4
CDR3aa: CASGRHSGGTTDTQYF
CDR3nt: TGTGCCAGCGGGAGGCATAGCGGGGGGACCACAGATACGCAGTATTTT

d_gene: TRBD1
abundance: .
len: 17
j_gene: TRBJ1-5
v_gene: TRBV6-1
CDR3aa: CASSELGTGGFNQPQHF
CDR3nt: TGTGCCAGCAGTGAACTTGGGACAGGGGGCTTCAATCAGCCCCAGCATTTT

d_gene: .
abundance: .
len: 14
j_gene: TRBJ2-1
v_gene: TRBV12-3/TRBV12-4
CDR3aa: CASSSPIAYNEQFF
CDR3nt: TGTGCCAGCAGCTCCCCGATCGCCTACAATGAGCAGTTCTTC

d_gene: .
abundance: .
len: 11
j_gene: TRBJ1-1
v_gene: TRBV5-1
CDR3aa: CASSKSSEAFF
CDR3nt: TGCGCCAGCAGTAAATCCAGTGAAGCTTTCTTT

d_gene: TRBD2
abundance: many
len: 16
j_gene: TRBJ2-5
v_gene: TRBV29-1
CDR3aa: CSATPGTSGGQETQYF
CDR3nt: TGCAGCGCTACGCCCGGGACTAGCGGGGGACAAGAGACCCAGTACTTC

d_gene: .
abundance: few
len: 14
j_gene: TRBJ2-3
v_gene: TRBV12-3/TRBV12-4
CDR3aa: CASSLYLSTDTQYF
CDR3nt: TGTGCCAGCAGTTTATATCTGAGCACAGATACGCAGTATTTT

d_gene: .
abundance: .
len: 15
j_gene: TRBJ2-3
v_gene: TRBV7-9
CDR3aa: CASSQGYSRGDTQYF
CDR3nt: TGTGCCAGCAGCCAAGGTTATTCACGGGGAGATACGCAGTATTTT

d_gene: .
abundance: few
len: 14
j_gene: TRBJ1-2
v_gene: TRBV27
CDR3aa: CASSFTRDTVGYTF
CDR3nt: TGTGCCAGCAGTTTCACCCGGGACACCGTAGGCTACACCTTC

d_gene: TRBD1
abundance: .
len: 14
j_gene: TRBJ1-1
v_gene: TRBV29-1
CDR3aa: CSAAGTVENTEAFF
CDR3nt: TGCAGCGCTGCCGGGACAGTCGAGAACACTGAAGCTTTCTTT

d_gene: .
abundance: .
len: 15
j_gene: TRBJ1-1
v_gene: TRBV11-2
CDR3aa: CASSSPGGRNTEAFF
CDR3nt: TGTGCCAGCAGCTCTCCCGGGGGGCGGAACACTGAAGCTTTCTTT

d_gene: .
abundance: many
len: 13
j_gene: TRBJ2-5
v_gene: TRBV18
CDR3aa: CASSMNQGETQYF
CDR3nt: TGTGCCAGCTCGATGAACCAGGGAGAGACCCAGTACTTC

d_gene: TRBD1
abundance: .
len: 13
j_gene: TRBJ1-1
v_gene: TRBV20-1
CDR3aa: CSADRGKGTEAFF
CDR3nt: TGCAGTGCTGACAGGGGTAAGGGCACTGAAGCTTTCTTT

d_gene: TRBD2
abundance: few
len: 20
j_gene: TRBJ2-3
v_gene: TRBV5-1
CDR3aa: CASSLNAGLAEPSYTDTQYF
CDR3nt: TGCGCCAGCAGCCTGAACGCAGGACTAGCGGAGCCTTCTTACACAGATACGCAGTATTTT

d_gene: TRBD1
abundance: .
len: 16
j_gene: TRBJ1-1
v_gene: TRBV11-2
CDR3aa: CASSLQGAALNTEAFF
CDR3nt: TGTGCCAGCAGCCTACAGGGGGCAGCTTTAAACACTGAAGCTTTCTTT